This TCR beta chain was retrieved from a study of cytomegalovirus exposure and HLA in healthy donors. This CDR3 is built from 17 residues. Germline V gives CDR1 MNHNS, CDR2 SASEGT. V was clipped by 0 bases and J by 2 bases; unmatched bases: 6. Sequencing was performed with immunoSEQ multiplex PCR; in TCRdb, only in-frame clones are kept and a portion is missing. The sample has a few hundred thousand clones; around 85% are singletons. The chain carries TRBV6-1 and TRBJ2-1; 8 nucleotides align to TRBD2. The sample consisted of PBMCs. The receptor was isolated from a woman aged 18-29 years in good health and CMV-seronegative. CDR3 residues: CASSEAPAGATYNEQFF. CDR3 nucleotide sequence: TGTGCCAGCAGTGAAGCGCCAGCGGGGGCGACCTACAATGAGCAGTTCTTC.